Detailed here is one T cell receptor (beta chain). Its antigen is not yet known. There are no base qualities to consult, and no much larger clone falls within one base. The CDR3 regions of human TCRbeta chains were analyzed by immunosequencing. The source study handled its data this way. Repertoire TCRs were matched against a reference library of SARS-CoV-2-specific TCRs generated with the MIRA antigen-specificity platform. Breadth was defined as the fraction of unique TCRs that were SARS-CoV-2-associated, and depth was defined as the fraction of total T cells that were SARS-CoV-2-associated. Using the MIRA data, each spike-specific TCR was mapped to the spike region that the TCR reacts to and placed in a CD4 or CD8 class. Log10-transformed breadth and depth values were compared by one-way ANOVA with Sidak's multiple comparisons tests. The immuneACCESS repertoire file appears here via TCRdb, limited to in-frame rearrangements. These files lack a portion of the clones; in checked studies, under half of the deficit traces to unresolved V genes, and the cause of the others is not known. V and J calls and clone size are given by that table; D and trimming were obtained from the DNA. The sample contains roughly 58,000 clones, approximately 89% of them found a single time. The ten biggest clones cover roughly 19% of the sample.

The sample's time point label, decoded: baseline before first vaccination. The treatment or condition label here, explained by the study, means: meningococcal conjugate vaccine given as trial control. The vaccinee samples were drawn from two UK trials, COV001 and COV002, one of which was a single-blind randomized controlled phase 2/3 trial testing AZD1222 (ChAdOx1 nCoV-19) in healthy adults. Trial participant PBMC samples were collected at day 0 and day 28 after the second dose for TCRbeta chain sequencing. Reading from cysteine to phenylalanine, the CDR3 counts 16 amino acids. Here the CDR3 DNA is all that survives: 48 bases in frame from base 1. The CDR1 and CDR2 encoded by the germline V gene are SGHRS and YFSETQ. V lost 4 bases and J lost 6 bases, and the count of bases not matched to a germline gene is 13. The sample originates from a study of T cell responses to AZD1222 COVID-19 vaccine (dated by TCRdb to the early 2020s). Describing the broader study: A total of 233 trial participants underwent TCR sequencing, of whom nearly 210 had received two doses of AZD1222 and some 26 had received two doses of the MenACWY control vaccine. Trial participants were enrolled by age into subgroups of 18-55, 56-69 and 70-plus years, and around 150, 28 and 57 TCR-sequenced participants, respectively, were included in these subgroups. Points the paper makes about the study in general: Epitopes outside the regions mutated in the B.1.351 and B.1.1.7 variants were reportedly recognized by nearly half of the unique spike-specific TCRs. Because no day 14 peak-response samples were available, repertoires were characterized only after the peak T cell response. A significant rise in spike-specific TCR breadth and depth was observed after two AZD1222 doses relative to day 0 and relative to MenACWY recipients. The 56-69-year group was small, and its depth increase did not reach significance, likely because of low power. The whole spike protein was spanned by vaccine-associated CD4 TCRs, and dominant responses were seen in regions 160-218 and 743-854. Conclusions about previously exposed vaccinees are limited, since just five or six AZD1222 recipients were seropositive for SARS-CoV-2 at baseline. Participants were mostly white British, with more females than males. The authors suggested clonal diversity may have been underestimated.

The specimen was peripheral blood, collected on day 0 of MenACWY control vaccination. The TCR originated in an adult in good health. Rearrangement joined TRBV5-1 to TRBJ1-2; 9 bases in the junction line up with TRBD1. The base sequence is TGCGCCAGCAGCCTAACCTATGCCGGGACAGGGAATGGCTACACCTTC. It translates as CASSLTYAGTGNGYTF.